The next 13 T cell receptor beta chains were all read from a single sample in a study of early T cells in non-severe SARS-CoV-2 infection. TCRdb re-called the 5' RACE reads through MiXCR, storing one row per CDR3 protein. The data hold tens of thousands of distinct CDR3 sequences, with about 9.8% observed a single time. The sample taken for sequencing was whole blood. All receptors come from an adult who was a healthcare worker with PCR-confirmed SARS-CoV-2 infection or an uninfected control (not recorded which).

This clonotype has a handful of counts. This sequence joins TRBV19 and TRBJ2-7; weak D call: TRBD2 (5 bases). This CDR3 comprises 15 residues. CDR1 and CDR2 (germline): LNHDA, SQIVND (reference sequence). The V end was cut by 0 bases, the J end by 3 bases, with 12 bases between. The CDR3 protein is CASSIDPGIRYEQYF. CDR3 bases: TGTGCCAGTAGTATAGACCCGGGGATCCGCTACGAGCAGTACTTC.

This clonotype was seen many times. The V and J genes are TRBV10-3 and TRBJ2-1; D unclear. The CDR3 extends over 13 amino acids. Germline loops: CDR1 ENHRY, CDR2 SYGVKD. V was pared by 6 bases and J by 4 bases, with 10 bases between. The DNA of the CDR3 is TGTGCCATCAGAGGTGAAGGGTACAATGAGCAGTTCTTC. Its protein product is CAIRGEGYNEQFF.

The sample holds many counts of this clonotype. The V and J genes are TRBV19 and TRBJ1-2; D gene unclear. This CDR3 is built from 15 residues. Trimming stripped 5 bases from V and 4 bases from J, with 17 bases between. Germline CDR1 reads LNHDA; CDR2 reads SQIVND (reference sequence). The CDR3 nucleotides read TGTGCCAGTAGTCCAGCCGCATCCAGTACCTATGGCTACACCTTC. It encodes CASSPAASSTYGYTF.

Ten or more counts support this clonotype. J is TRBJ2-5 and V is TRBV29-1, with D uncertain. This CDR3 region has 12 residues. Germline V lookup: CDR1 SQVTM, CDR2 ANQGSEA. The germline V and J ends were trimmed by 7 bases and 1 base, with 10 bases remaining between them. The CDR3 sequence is CSASGSQETQYF. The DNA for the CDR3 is TGCAGCGCTTCTGGCAGCCAAGAGACCCAGTACTTC.

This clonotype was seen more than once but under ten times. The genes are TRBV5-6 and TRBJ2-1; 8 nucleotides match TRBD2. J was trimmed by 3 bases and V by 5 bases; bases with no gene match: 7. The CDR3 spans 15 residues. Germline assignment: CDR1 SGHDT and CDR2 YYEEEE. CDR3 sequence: CASREGLGSYNEQFF. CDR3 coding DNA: TGTGCCAGCAGGGAGGGACTAGGCAGCTACAATGAGCAGTTCTTC.

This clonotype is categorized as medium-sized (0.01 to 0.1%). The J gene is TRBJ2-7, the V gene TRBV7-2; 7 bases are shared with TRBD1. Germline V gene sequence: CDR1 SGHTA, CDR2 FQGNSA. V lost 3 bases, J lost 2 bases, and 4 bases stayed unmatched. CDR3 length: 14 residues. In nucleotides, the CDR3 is TGTGCCAGCAGCTTCGCCGGGACAGCCTACGAGCAGTACTTC. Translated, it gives CASSFAGTAYEQYF.

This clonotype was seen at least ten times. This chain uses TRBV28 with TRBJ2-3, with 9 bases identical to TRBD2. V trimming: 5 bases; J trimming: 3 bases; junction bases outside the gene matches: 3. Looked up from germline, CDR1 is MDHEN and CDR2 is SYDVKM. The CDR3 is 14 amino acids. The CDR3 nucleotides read TGTGCCAGCAGTCAGGGACTAGCAACAGATACGCAGTATTTT. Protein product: CASSQGLATDTQYF.

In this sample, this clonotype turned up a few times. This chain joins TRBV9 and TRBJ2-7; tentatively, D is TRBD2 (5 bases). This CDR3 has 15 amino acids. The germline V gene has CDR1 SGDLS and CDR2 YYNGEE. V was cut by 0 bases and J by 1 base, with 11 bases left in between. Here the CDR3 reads CASSVEFGVSYEQYF. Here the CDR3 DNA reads TGTGCCAGCAGCGTAGAGTTCGGGGTTTCCTACGAGCAGTACTTC.

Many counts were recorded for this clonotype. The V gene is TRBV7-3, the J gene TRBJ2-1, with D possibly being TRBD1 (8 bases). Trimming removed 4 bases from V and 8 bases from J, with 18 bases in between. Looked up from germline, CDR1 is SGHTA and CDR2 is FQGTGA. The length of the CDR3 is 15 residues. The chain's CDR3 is CASSSWTGRVDEQFF. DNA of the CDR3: TGTGCCAGCAGCTCCTGGACAGGGAGGGTCGATGAGCAGTTCTTC.

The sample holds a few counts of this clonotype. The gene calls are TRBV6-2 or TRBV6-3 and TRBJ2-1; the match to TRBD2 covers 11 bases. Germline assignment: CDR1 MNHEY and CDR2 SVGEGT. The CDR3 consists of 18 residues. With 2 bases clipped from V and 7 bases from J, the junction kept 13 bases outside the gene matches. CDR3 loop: CASSYKPRIAGGVNEQFF. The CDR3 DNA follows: TGTGCCAGCAGTTACAAACCCCGAATAGCGGGAGGGGTGAATGAGCAGTTCTTC.

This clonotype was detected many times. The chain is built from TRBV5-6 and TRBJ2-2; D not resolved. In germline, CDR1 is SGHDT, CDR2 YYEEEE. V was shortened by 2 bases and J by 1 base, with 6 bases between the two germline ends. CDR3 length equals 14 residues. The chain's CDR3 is CASSFSWNTGELFF. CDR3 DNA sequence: TGTGCCAGCAGCTTCTCCTGGAACACCGGGGAGCTGTTTTTT.

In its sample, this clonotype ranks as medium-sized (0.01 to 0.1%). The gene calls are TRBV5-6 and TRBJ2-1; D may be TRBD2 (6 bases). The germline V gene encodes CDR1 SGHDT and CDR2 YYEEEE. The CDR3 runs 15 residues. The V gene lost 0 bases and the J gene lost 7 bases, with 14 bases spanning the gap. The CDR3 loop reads CASSLAGGAGNEQFF. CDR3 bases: TGTGCCAGCAGCTTGGCCGGCGGGGCGGGGAATGAGCAGTTCTTC.

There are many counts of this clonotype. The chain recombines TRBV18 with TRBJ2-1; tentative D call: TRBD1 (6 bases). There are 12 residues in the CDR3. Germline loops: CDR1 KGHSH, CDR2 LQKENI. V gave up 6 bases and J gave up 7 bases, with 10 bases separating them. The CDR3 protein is CASSGGQNEQFF. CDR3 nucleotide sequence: TGTGCCAGCTCTGGAGGACAGAATGAGCAGTTCTTC.